Below, 9 T cell receptor beta chains from the same sample are listed, as sequenced in a study of Ad26.COV2.S vaccination and SARS-CoV-2 variants (dated by TCRdb to about 2021). The library came from the immunoSEQ multiplex PCR assay. TCRdb's version of the immuneACCESS table is confined to in-frame rearrangements and falls short of the full clone set. An unresolved V gene accounts for under half of the shortfall where checked; the remainder is of unknown origin. The sample records roughly 350,000 clones, around 89% of which are singletons. Jointly, the top ten make up roughly 6% of the sample. What this sample's treatment or condition label stands for: approximately 18 received Ad26.COV2.S at low or high dose, single or two shots; 5 received placebo; per-sample allocation not given. Repertoires of vaccine and placebo recipients were sequenced from samples taken on day 63 after the first injection.

Sample: peripheral blood, taken in a trial of Ad26.COV2.S vaccine versus placebo. These receptors were obtained from a person between 18 and 59 years old who received the Ad26.COV2.S COVID-19 vaccine or a placebo.

The V and J genes are TRBV28 and TRBJ1-4; 9 bases are a match to TRBD1. The germline gives CDR1 MDHEN, CDR2 SYDVKM. Germline trimming cut 5 bases from V and 10 bases from J; bases unmatched to any gene: 11. This CDR3 is 15 amino acids long. The CDR3 loop reads CASSLTGTGLPKLFF. The CDR3 region has the DNA TGTGCCAGCAGTCTAACCGGGACAGGGCTTCCAAAACTGTTTTTT.

The chain recombines TRBV5-4 with TRBJ2-1, with 8 bases that match TRBD2. Germline CDR1 and CDR2: SGHNT and YYREEE (reference sequence). V gave up 5 bases and J gave up 0 bases; unmatched junction bases: 4. CDR3 length: 15 amino acids. The CDR3 here is CASRRTSGSYNEQFF. Written as DNA, the CDR3 is TGTGCCAGCAGACGAACTAGCGGCTCCTACAATGAGCAGTTCTTC.

V gene TRBV3-1 (or the pseudogene TRBV3-2) combines with J gene TRBJ2-1; D is unclear. V lost 3 bases, J lost 10 bases, and 7 bases lay in between. Germline V gene data show CDR1 as LGHDT and CDR2 as YNNKEL (reference sequence). CDR3 length: 11 amino acids. The CDR3 bases are TGTGCCAGCAGCCAGACGGGCGAGCAGTTCTTC. Amino acids: CASSQTGEQFF.

The chain has TRBV7-3 and TRBJ2-2; the D is unclear. CDR1 is SGHTA, CDR2 FQGTGA, per germline. The ends were cut back, 4 bases at V and 5 bases at J, with 11 bases in the middle. This CDR3 is built from 14 residues. The CDR3 sequence is CASSSQLRTGELFF. CDR3 coding DNA: TGTGCCAGCAGCTCACAACTACGGACCGGGGAGCTGTTTTTT.

The chain uses TRBV27 and TRBJ1-2; TRBD1 matches at 9 bases. The CDR3 sequence is 15 residues long. V was clipped by 5 bases and J by 4 bases; unmatched bases: 8. Per the germline V gene, CDR1 is MNHEY and CDR2 is SMNVEV (reference sequence). CDR3 region: CASSPWTGDPYGYTF. CDR3 nucleotide sequence: TGTGCCAGCAGTCCCTGGACAGGGGACCCCTATGGCTACACCTTC.

The gene calls are TRBV19 and TRBJ2-1; D call uncertain. Deletions cut 4 bases from V and 5 bases from J, with 6 bases between. This CDR3 region has 12 residues. From germline, CDR1 is LNHDA and CDR2 SQIVND (reference sequence). DNA for the CDR3: TGTGCCAGTAGTAGGTGGGACAATGAGCAGTTCTTC. Residues: CASSRWDNEQFF.

The chain employs TRBV7-3 and TRBJ2-6; TRBD2 might be the D (6 bases). The germline CDR1 and CDR2 sequences are SGHTA and FQGTGA. The CDR3 extends over 15 amino acids. Trimming stripped 2 bases from V and 2 bases from J, with 7 bases between. The CDR3 DNA follows: TGTGCCAGCAGCTTAGGAGGGCCTGGGGCCAACGTCCTGACTTTC. Its translation is CASSLGGPGANVLTF.

V gene TRBV11-2 combines with J gene TRBJ2-7, with a weak D call TRBD1 (6 bases). This CDR3 has 14 amino acids. Trimming removed 3 bases at V and 6 bases at J, with 15 bases between. The V gene's germline CDR1 is SGHAT and CDR2 FQNNGV. CDR3 amino acids: CASSLAGDLGEQYF. CDR3 DNA sequence: TGTGCCAGCAGCTTGGCAGGGGATTTAGGCGAGCAGTACTTC.

The CDR3 bases are TGCGCCAGCAGCTTGGCTGCGGGAGGTCCCGCAGGTACGCAGTATTTT. Encoded protein: CASSLAAGGPAGTQYF. The genes are TRBV5-1 and TRBJ2-3, with 8 bases that match TRBD2. The V and J ends lost 0 bases and 8 bases, in that order; junction bases with no gene match: 11. Germline CDR1 reads SGHRS; CDR2 reads YFSETQ. The CDR3 spans 16 residues.